One and the same sample provided the 24 T cell receptor beta chains below, sequenced in a study of CD8 T cells in ankylosing spondylitis. Findings and limits, study-wide: Ankylosing spondylitis blood appeared to carry a characteristic TCR beta motif of 7 or 8 highly homologous variants.

TCRdb ran MiXCR on the 5' RACE reads and lists one entry per CDR3 protein. This sample carries a few hundred thousand distinct CDR3 sequences, approximately 16% of them seen once, and the ten largest clones take roughly 43%. Their antigen targets remain unknown. Sequencing was performed on blood, either unsorted or a sorted T cell fraction (not recorded which). Receptors originate from a male donor with ankylosing spondylitis.

This clonotype appeared many times. The genes are TRBV28 and TRBJ1-1, with 7 bases identical to TRBD1. This CDR3 spans 13 amino acids. The V segment lost 7 bases and the J segment 3 bases; nucleotides outside the gene matches: 5. Per germline, CDR1 MDHEN and CDR2 SYDVKM. CDR3 nucleotide sequence: TGTGCCAGCACCCGGGACAGCTACACTGAAGCTTTCTTT. Residues: CASTRDSYTEAFF.

This CDR3 reads CASSQIGISGETQYF. The CDR3 coding sequence is TGTGCCAGCAGCCAAATTGGTATCTCGGGAGAGACCCAGTACTTC. V and J are TRBV3-1 and TRBJ2-5; D is unclear. V was clipped by 2 bases and J by 4 bases, with 14 bases between them. The CDR3 covers 15 residues. The germline V gene encodes CDR1 LGHDT and CDR2 YNNKEL (reference sequence).

This clonotype was seen at least ten times. The chain has TRBV12-3 or TRBV12-4 and TRBJ2-7, with TRBD2 matching over 10 bases. The CDR3 loop spans 16 amino acids. The trim removed 5 bases at V and 3 bases at J, leaving 10 bases unmatched. This CDR3 is CASSRTSGQLLYEQYF. Written as DNA, the CDR3 is TGTGCCAGCAGTAGGACTAGCGGCCAATTACTCTACGAGCAGTACTTC.

The chain links TRBV10-3 to TRBJ1-1, with no clear D. The ends were cut back, 2 bases at V and 1 base at J, with 5 bases in the middle. Germline CDR1 and CDR2: ENHRY and SYGVKD. The CDR3 extends over 13 amino acids. The CDR3 bases are TGTGCCATCAGTGAGGCAGAGAACACTGAAGCTTTCTTT. This sequence encodes CAISEAENTEAFF.

This clonotype was counted ten times or more. The V call is TRBV12-3 or TRBV12-4, the J call TRBJ2-3; 7 bases fit TRBD1. The CDR3 totals 14 residues. V shed 4 bases, J shed 2 bases, and the junction held 3 bases outside the gene matches. CDR3 amino acids: CASSYGTATDTQYF. CDR3 coding DNA: TGTGCCAGCAGTTACGGGACAGCCACAGATACGCAGTATTTT.

The chain joins TRBV20-1 to TRBJ2-1, with 7 positions matching TRBD2. This CDR3 region has 14 residues. Germline V CDR1 and CDR2: DFQATT, SNEGSKA (reference sequence). V was pared by 5 bases and J by 7 bases, with 11 bases of the junction left unmatched. CDR3: CSALSGVSVNEQFF. In DNA form, the CDR3 reads TGCAGTGCTCTAAGCGGGGTTAGTGTGAATGAGCAGTTCTTC.

This clonotype was seen a handful of times. The chain recombines TRBV6-2 or TRBV6-3 with TRBJ1-2; 9 bases agree with TRBD1. This CDR3 comprises 15 residues. V was pared by 5 bases and J by 7 bases, with 11 bases of the junction left unmatched. Germline V gene data show CDR1 as MNHEY and CDR2 as SVGEGT. The CDR3 sequence is CASSPRDRALSGYTF. The CDR3 DNA reads as TGTGCCAGCAGTCCCCGGGACAGGGCTTTGTCTGGCTACACCTTC.

The table lists this clonotype with many counts. The chain uses TRBV7-9 and TRBJ2-3, with D uncertain. CDR1 and CDR2 (germline): SEHNR, FQNEAQ (reference sequence). This CDR3 is 14 amino acids long. V dropped 1 base and J dropped 2 bases, with 7 bases sitting between them. CDR3 protein: CASSLGDLTDTQYF. The CDR3 region has the DNA TGTGCCAGCAGCTTAGGCGACCTCACAGATACGCAGTATTTT. Full variable domain (outside the CDR3, taken from reference TRBV7-9 and TRBJ2-3): DTGVSQNPRHKITKRGQNVTFRCDPISEHNRLYWYRQTLGQGPEFLTYFQNEAQLEKSRLLSDRFSAERPKGSFSTLEIQRTEQGDSAMYLCASSLGDLTDTQYFGPGTRLTVL.

This clonotype was recorded a few times. This chain links TRBV11-2 with TRBJ1-1, with unresolved D. The V gene's germline CDR1 is SGHAT and CDR2 FQNNGV. Deletions cut 11 bases from V and 0 bases from J, with 19 bases between. The CDR3 consists of 15 residues. The DNA of the CDR3 is TGTGCCTCCCTGCCAGAGGCGACCATGAACACTGAAGCTTTCTTT. This gives the protein CASLPEATMNTEAFF.

This clonotype has a handful of counts. The chain couples TRBV29-1 to TRBJ2-1; D not certain. The V end was cut by 6 bases, the J end by 3 bases, with 9 bases between. This CDR3 has 12 amino acids. Germline lookup yields CDR1 SQVTM and CDR2 ANQGSEA. The CDR3 DNA sequence: TGCAGCGTCCCCGCGAACTACAATGAGCAGTTCTTC. Translating gives CSVPANYNEQFF.

This clonotype was counted only a few times. The chain couples TRBV4-3 to TRBJ2-3, with 10 positions matching TRBD2. CDR1 is LGHNA, CDR2 YSLEER, per germline. The CDR3 is 19 amino acids. The junction had 14 bases not matched to a gene; V was cut back by 0 bases and J by 5 bases. DNA of the CDR3: TGCGCCAGCAGCCAAGATTTGACGGGAACTAGCGGGATAGTAGATACGCAGTATTTT. Translating it yields CASSQDLTGTSGIVDTQYF.

V and J are TRBV4-1 and TRBJ1-5, with TRBD1 matching over 9 bases. The trim removed 1 base at V and 6 bases at J, leaving 4 bases unmatched. The germline gives CDR1 MGHRA, CDR2 YSYEKL. The CDR3 has 15 amino acids. CDR3 nucleotide sequence: TGCGCCAGCAGCCAAGTAACAGGGGGCTCTCAGCCCCAGCATTTT. This encodes CASSQVTGGSQPQHF.

This sequence joins TRBV28 and TRBJ1-3; a possible D gene is TRBD1 (5 bases). Trimming pared 3 bases from V and 0 bases from J, leaving 12 bases between. The length of the CDR3 is 16 residues. Germline CDR1 MDHEN, CDR2 SYDVKM. CDR3 sequence: CASSFGDVGSGNTIYF. CDR3 coding DNA: TGTGCCAGCAGTTTTGGGGACGTGGGCTCTGGAAACACCATATATTTT.

This clonotype has ten or more counts. The chain combines TRBV20-1 with TRBJ2-1; 7 bases agree with TRBD1. This CDR3 region has 15 residues. V dropped 3 bases and J dropped 8; count of bases not matched to a gene: 13. Germline V CDR1 and CDR2: DFQATT, SNEGSKA (reference sequence). This CDR3 is CSARGDRESNHEQFF. CDR3 nucleotides: TGCAGTGCTAGGGGCGACAGGGAGTCTAATCATGAGCAGTTCTTC.

In its sample, this clonotype was seen many times. This chain uses TRBV7-2 with TRBJ2-7; 9 nucleotides agree with TRBD2. Germline V gene sequence: CDR1 SGHTA, CDR2 FQGNSA. The CDR3 length is 15 residues. Germline trimming cut 1 base from V and 7 bases from J; bases unmatched to any gene: 8. Here the CDR3 reads CASSLGVAGVEEQYF. CDR3 DNA: TGTGCCAGCAGCTTAGGCGTAGCGGGAGTGGAAGAGCAGTACTTC.

This clonotype was detected only a few times. V is TRBV20-1 and J is TRBJ2-3, with D perhaps matching TRBD2 (5 bases). CDR3 length: 16 residues. Deletions cut 2 bases from V and 2 bases from J, with 17 bases between. The germline gives CDR1 DFQATT, CDR2 SNEGSKA (reference sequence). The CDR3 here is CSARPFRLPVTDTQYF. CDR3 bases: TGCAGTGCTAGACCCTTTAGACTACCGGTCACAGATACGCAGTATTTT.

This clonotype was seen only a few times. The chain links TRBV20-1 to TRBJ2-1; D unclear. In germline, CDR1 is DFQATT, CDR2 SNEGSKA (reference sequence). The V gene lost 2 bases and the J gene lost 5 bases, with 13 bases spanning the gap. This CDR3 spans 14 amino acids. The CDR3 region has the DNA TGCAGTGCTAGACAGGCTGAATCACACAATGAGCAGTTCTTC. It yields the protein CSARQAESHNEQFF.

This clonotype came up a few times. V and J are TRBV12-3 or TRBV12-4 and TRBJ2-1; D remains unclear. Trimming stripped 7 bases from V and 2 bases from J, with 9 bases between. CDR3 length: 13 residues. As DNA, the CDR3 is TGTGCCAGCACCATACCTACCTACAATGAGCAGTTCTTC. It yields the protein CASTIPTYNEQFF.

This clonotype was found a few times. The chain links TRBV29-1 to TRBJ2-7; D is ambiguous. With 4 bases removed from V and 4 bases from J, the gap between germline ends came to 14 bases. The CDR3 runs to 13 residues. The germline V gene has CDR1 SQVTM and CDR2 ANQGSEA. Here the CDR3 reads CSVGLGPLYEQYF. The CDR3 DNA follows: TGCAGCGTTGGCTTGGGCCCCCTTTACGAGCAGTACTTC.

In this sample, this clonotype turned up many times. This chain uses TRBV3-1 with TRBJ2-7, with 8 bases that match TRBD2. Germline assignment: CDR1 LGHDT and CDR2 YNNKEL (reference sequence). CDR3 length equals 13 residues. Trimming at V came to 4 bases and at J to 7 bases, leaving 6 bases not matched to a gene. Written as DNA, the CDR3 is TGTGCCAGCAGCCCTTGGGTAGCGGGGGAGCAGTACTTC. Translating gives CASSPWVAGEQYF.

The V and J genes are TRBV9 and TRBJ1-5; perhaps TRBD1 as D (6 bases). V was trimmed by 4 bases and J by 3 bases, leaving 14 bases between them. This CDR3 has 15 amino acids. CDR1 SGDLS and CDR2 YYNGEE come from the germline V gene. CDR3 residues: CASSPSGDTNQPQHF. The CDR3 DNA reads TGTGCCAGCAGCCCTAGTGGGGACACCAATCAGCCCCAGCATTTT.

The chain combines TRBV27 with TRBJ2-5; D is uncertain. CDR1 and CDR2 from the germline V gene are MNHEY and SMNVEV (reference sequence). V lost 2 bases, J lost 3 bases, and 19 bases lay in between. The length of the CDR3 is 17 residues. The CDR3 DNA reads as TGTGCCAGCAGTTTAGGGCCCCCGGGCCTAACCGAAGAGACCCAGTACTTC. Translating it yields CASSLGPPGLTEETQYF.

This clonotype was seen a few times. The J gene is TRBJ2-7, the V gene TRBV6-2 or TRBV6-3; D tentatively reads TRBD1 or TRBD2 (6 bases each). Trimming removed 8 bases from V and 2 bases from J, with 16 bases in between. The CDR3 runs 14 residues. The germline CDR1 and CDR2 sequences are MNHEY and SVGEGT. CDR3 bases: TGTGCCAGCGGGCCTTTTGGGGGGCCCTACGAGCAGTACTTC. Translation gives CASGPFGGPYEQYF.

This rearrangement joins TRBV7-8 to TRBJ2-2, with D unresolved. In germline, CDR1 is SGHVS, CDR2 FQNEAQ. The V gene lost 2 bases and the J gene lost 5 bases, with 18 bases spanning the gap. This CDR3 spans 17 amino acids. CDR3: CASSLFVQVTRTGELFF. The CDR3 coding sequence is TGTGCCAGCAGCTTATTCGTCCAGGTCACGAGGACCGGGGAGCTGTTTTTT.